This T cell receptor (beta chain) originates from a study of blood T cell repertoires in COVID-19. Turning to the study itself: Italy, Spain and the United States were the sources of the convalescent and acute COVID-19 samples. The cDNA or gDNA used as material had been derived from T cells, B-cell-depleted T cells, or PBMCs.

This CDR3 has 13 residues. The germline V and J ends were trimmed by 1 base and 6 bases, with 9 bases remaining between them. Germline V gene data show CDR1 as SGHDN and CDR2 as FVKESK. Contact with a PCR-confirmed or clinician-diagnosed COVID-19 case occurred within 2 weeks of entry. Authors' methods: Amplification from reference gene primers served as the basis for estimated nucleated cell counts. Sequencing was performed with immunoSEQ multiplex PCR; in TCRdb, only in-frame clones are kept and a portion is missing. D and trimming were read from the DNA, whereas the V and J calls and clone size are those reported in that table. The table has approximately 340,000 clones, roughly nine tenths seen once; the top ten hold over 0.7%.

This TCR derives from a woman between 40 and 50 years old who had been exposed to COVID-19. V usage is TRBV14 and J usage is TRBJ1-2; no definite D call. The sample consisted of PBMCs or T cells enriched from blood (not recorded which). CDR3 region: CASSQVPPDGYTF. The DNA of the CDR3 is TGTGCCAGCAGCCAAGTCCCACCGGATGGCTACACCTTC.